This T cell receptor (beta chain) stems from a study of shared clonotypes between healthy human individuals. Overall study context: The cohort comprised a couple of women and a few men. Their ages spanned 18 to 49 years.

Roughly 300 ng DNA, about 30,000 T cell genomes, went into unsorted PBMC replicate PCRs. Original processing notes: ImmunoSEQ only sent back junction sequences with no quality scores, so filtering was done differently. Repertoires were generated with immunoSEQ multiplex PCR, while TCRdb's copy carries only in-frame clones and drops some. V, J and clone size are those of that table, while D and trimming were read from the DNA. This repertoire shows approximately 500,000 clones, over 75% found once; its top ten account for 10% to 15%. The junction had 5 bases not matched to a gene; V was cut back by 6 bases and J by 9 bases. This CDR3 has 12 amino acids. CDR1 MDHEN and CDR2 SYDVKM come from the germline V gene. Study-wide findings and caveats: Sequencing depth was predicted to influence how clonotypes are shared among donors.

On this clone itself: The target antigen is unknown.

The V and J genes are TRBV28 and TRBJ1-1, with TRBD1 matching 9 bases. This TCR was recovered from a middle-aged woman in good health. Some clones in this sample may be carry-over from other donors' samples. Material: PBMCs. CDR3 residues: CASSRDRVKAFF. The CDR3 bases are TGTGCCAGCAGCCGGGACAGGGTAAAAGCTTTCTTT.